A selection of T cell receptor beta chains follows, all from one sample in a study of blood T cell repertoires in COVID-19. The method was immunoSEQ multiplex PCR; TCRdb's version includes in-frame clones alone and lacks a portion of them. The sample includes about 250,000 clones, 84% seen only once; the top ten take more than 4%. The material sequenced was peripheral blood. These receptors all come from a man aged 45 to 65 with acute or convalescent COVID-19. Both conserved end residues are trimmed from each CDR3. Clone size appears in some rows only: once, few, many, or a class for an expanded clone.

clone_size	v_call	j_call	cdr3_aa
.	TRBV6-6	TRBJ1-3	ASSPGGVISGNTIY
.	TRBV5-4	TRBJ1-2	ASQERGGYGYT
.	TRBV15	TRBJ2-2	ATSRVRDTGELF
.	TRBV19	TRBJ1-1	ASGTGTEAF
.	TRBV2	TRBJ2-7	ASNGGAGTTYEQY
.	TRBV18	TRBJ1-4	ASSPGLGESEKLF
.	TRBV7-2	TRBJ1-3	ASSLTDRASGNTIY
.	TRBV5-1	TRBJ1-3	ASSLGVGGQGNTIY
.	TRBV5-1	TRBJ2-7	ASRGGSYEQY
.	TRBV5-1	TRBJ1-4	ASRLTGVLNEKLF
once	TRBV18	TRBJ1-6	ASSPTGNSPLH
.	TRBV18	TRBJ1-2	ASSPPAADLNYGYT
.	TRBV5-1	TRBJ1-2	ASSATATYGYT
.	TRBV5-1	TRBJ2-2	ASSLEKQLRTGELF
.	TRBV27	TRBJ1-1	ASRIGGSTEAF
few	TRBV7-3	TRBJ2-2	ASSLDPGVSTGELF
.	TRBV6-5	TRBJ1-6	ASSPRGLRNSPLH
.	TRBV5-1	TRBJ2-3	ASSLVLAGSTDTQY
.	TRBV11-2	TRBJ1-3	ASSFGRGGQISGNTIY
.	TRBV7-2	TRBJ1-1	ASSLWAGNAEAF
.	TRBV19	TRBJ1-4	ASRTGEEKLF
.	TRBV7-8	TRBJ2-7	ASRKRGEGPEQY
.	TRBV10-1	TRBJ2-3	ASSESPGQGQY
.	TRBV10-3	TRBJ2-1	AIGLAGYNEQF
.	TRBV2	TRBJ2-7	ASSRDRDEQY
.	TRBV7-9	TRBJ2-1	ASSLARGIYNEQF
.	TRBV25-1	TRBJ2-7	ASTGQEAYEQY
.	TRBV19	TRBJ2-2	ASNRDRAPVNTGELF
.	TRBV13	TRBJ1-1	ASSLRGQFWGTEAF
.	TRBV28	TRBJ1-1	ASSPGGENTEAF
.	TRBV7-2	TRBJ1-5	ASSLFSQGGSQPQH
.	TRBV6-5	TRBJ1-3	ASSYSRGSGNTIY
.	TRBV11-2	TRBJ1-1	ASSLQGTNTEAF
.	TRBV7-3	TRBJ1-1	ASSPGGQNTEAF
.	TRBV12-5	TRBJ2-2	ASGLAILPPGELF
.	TRBV6-5	TRBJ2-7	ASTSGGTYEQY
once	TRBV7-8	TRBJ2-3	ASSRSTGVFGRDTQY